This T cell receptor beta chain was captured by sequencing in a study of identical twins. This CDR3 region has 15 residues. J lost 1 base, V lost 5 bases, and 5 bases had no gene match. From the 5' RACE reads, TCRdb called clonotypes with MiXCR, one entry per CDR3 protein. Altogether some 710,000 distinct CDR3 sequences are present, around 6.1% being singletons, with the ten largest covering around 2%. This clonotype was observed many times. Input material: naive T cells sorted from blood. This TCR was sampled from a man aged 18 to 29 in good health. The J gene is TRBJ2-1, the V gene TRBV12-3 or TRBV12-4; 7 nucleotides match TRBD1. The CDR3 loop reads CASSPEQGSYNEQFF. CDR3 nucleotide sequence: TGTGCCAGCAGTCCTGAACAGGGGTCCTACAATGAGCAGTTCTTC.